What follows are 16 T cell receptor beta chains derived from one specimen sequenced in a study of human T cells and chemical hapten exposure (dated by TCRdb to the early 2020s). The method was RACE. This sample was sequenced with a NextSeq 500. TCRdb reanalyzed the raw reads on its own, using fastp at Q25 for trimming and MiXCR for clone calling, and kept in-frame beta chains. Entries that share a CDR3 protein sequence are merged under the most common genes and DNA. The sample records 85,000 to 90,000 distinct CDR3 sequences, around 9.6% of which are singletons. The ten largest account for roughly 3.5% of the sample. The meaning of the sample's time point label: pre-sensitization, week 0. The sample's treatment or condition label, in plain terms: therapeutic diphenylcyclopropenone sensitization with weekly scalp DPC. The sequencing used whole blood, collected in connection with sensitization to the hapten diphenylcyclopropenone (DPC). The receptors were sampled from a woman in her thirties or forties with alopecia areata. Some clones in this sample may be carry-over from other donors' samples.

This clonotype was observed many times. The genes are TRBV4-2 and TRBJ1-4; D gene unclear. The V end was cut by 1 base, the J end by 8 bases, with 17 bases between. Germline lookup yields CDR1 LGHNA and CDR2 YNFKEQ. The CDR3 is made up of 16 amino acids. As DNA, the CDR3 is TGTGCCAGCAGCCAAGTCAATTTGGCAGCAGGCGAAAAACTGTTTTTT. Translating gives CASSQVNLAAGEKLFF.

This clonotype was detected many times. The CDR3 nucleotides read TGTGCCAGCAGTTACTCATGGGGGGGGTACGAGCAGTACTTC. Translation: CASSYSWGGYEQYF. V and J are TRBV6-5 and TRBJ2-7, with 7 nucleotides matching TRBD2. Germline V CDR1 and CDR2: MNHEY, SVGAGI. V dropped 0 bases and J dropped 4; count of bases not matched to a gene: 3. This CDR3 is built from 14 residues.

This clonotype was counted at least ten times. The chain carries TRBV12-3 or TRBV12-4 and TRBJ1-1; possibly TRBD1 for D (6 bases). This CDR3 comprises 13 residues. Trimming took off 3 bases at V and 4 bases at J, with 9 bases between the two ends. For the CDR3, the DNA is TGTGCCAGCAGTTTCGAACAGGGCACTGAAGCTTTCTTT. Translated: CASSFEQGTEAFF.

This CDR3 is CSASPRVSYGYTF. The CDR3 coding sequence is TGCAGTGCTAGTCCTAGGGTTTCCTATGGCTACACCTTC. V and J are TRBV20-1 and TRBJ1-2; no reliable D call. This CDR3 contains 13 residues. The V end lost 3 bases, the J end lost 4 bases, and 12 bases lay between the germline ends. CDR1 is DFQATT, CDR2 SNEGSKA, per germline (reference sequence).

This chain links TRBV7-9 with TRBJ1-6; 9 nucleotides align to TRBD1. Germline values: CDR1 SEHNR, CDR2 FQNEAQ (reference sequence). The CDR3 spans 15 residues. The V segment lost 5 bases and the J segment 7 bases; nucleotides outside the gene matches: 6. The CDR3 DNA follows: TGTGCCAGCAGCCCGAGGACAGGGGACAATTCACCCCTCCACTTT. Translation gives CASSPRTGDNSPLHF.

This clonotype appeared many times. The rearrangement links TRBV25-1 to TRBJ2-7; 8 bases agree with TRBD1. CDR1 and CDR2 (germline): MGHDK, SYGVNS. J was trimmed by 4 bases and V by 3 bases; bases with no gene match: 5. This CDR3 is 14 amino acids long. The CDR3 protein is CASSDWTGTYEQYF. The CDR3 DNA reads TGTGCCAGCAGTGACTGGACAGGGACGTACGAGCAGTACTTC.

This clonotype was detected many times. The chain joins TRBV7-2 to TRBJ2-5; 9 bases line up with TRBD2. Per germline, CDR1 SGHTA and CDR2 FQGNSA. The junction had 3 bases not matched to a gene; V was cut back by 2 bases and J by 5 bases. The CDR3 sequence is 14 residues long. This CDR3 is CASSLQRGVETQYF. The CDR3 nucleotides read TGTGCCAGCAGCTTACAGCGGGGGGTCGAGACCCAGTACTTC.

This clonotype was counted a few times. This sequence joins TRBV7-9 and TRBJ2-5; maybe TRBD1 (5 bases). V lost 2 bases to trimming and J lost 2 bases, with 15 bases between them. The CDR3 consists of 16 residues. The germline CDR1 and CDR2 sequences are SEHNR and FQNEAQ (reference sequence). The CDR3 spells CASSLPQDPTQETQYF. The DNA of the CDR3 is TGTGCCAGCAGCTTACCACAGGACCCGACTCAAGAGACCCAGTACTTC.

This clonotype was found many times. The chain employs TRBV5-4 and TRBJ1-3; 10 bases map to TRBD1. The CDR3 is 17 amino acids. J lost 4 bases, V lost 0 bases, and 7 bases had no gene match. The germline gives CDR1 SGHNT, CDR2 YYREEE (reference sequence). CDR3 loop: CASSLDPTGGGGNTIYF. CDR3 DNA sequence: TGTGCCAGCAGCTTGGATCCGACAGGGGGCGGCGGAAACACCATATATTTT. The entire variable domain, with the rest obtained from reference TRBV5-4 and TRBJ1-3, is as follows: ETGVTQSPTHLIKTRGQQVTLRCSSQSGHNTVSWYQQALGQGPQFIFQYYREEENGRGNFPPRFSGLQFPNYSSELNVNALELDDSALYLCASSLDPTGGGGNTIYFGEGSWLTVV.

This clonotype was observed many times. The J gene is TRBJ1-2, the V gene TRBV12-3 or TRBV12-4; 9 nucleotides align to TRBD1. There are 16 residues in the CDR3. With V trimmed by 6 bases and J by 5 bases, 13 bases remained unmatched. The CDR3 nucleotides are TGTGCCAGCAGCACTCTATGGACAGGGGACTTTTATGGCTACACCTTC. This translates into CASSTLWTGDFYGYTF.

This clonotype occurred many times. This chain links TRBV6-2 or TRBV6-3 with TRBJ2-2; 10 bases fit TRBD2. Germline V gene sequence: CDR1 MNHEY, CDR2 SVGEGT. This CDR3 is 18 amino acids long. V shed 7 bases, J shed 6 bases, and the junction held 17 bases outside the gene matches. The CDR3 DNA reads TGTGCCAGCACCCAAGGTGGTAGCGGGGGGTCTTTCGCCGGGGAGCTGTTTTTT. Encoded protein: CASTQGGSGGSFAGELFF.

The chain couples TRBV20-1 to TRBJ1-5; D not certain. Germline loops: CDR1 DFQATT, CDR2 SNEGSKA (reference sequence). The CDR3 extends over 13 amino acids. V lost 0 bases and J lost 1, with 4 bases in between. In DNA, the CDR3 is TGCAGTGCTAGAGATAGGAGCAATCAGCCCCAGCATTTT. Translated, it gives CSARDRSNQPQHF.

The V and J genes are TRBV6-5 and TRBJ2-3; no clear D gene. CDR1 and CDR2 from the germline V gene are MNHEY and SVGAGI. This CDR3 comprises 17 residues. The V gene lost 0 bases and the J gene lost 2 bases, with 15 bases spanning the gap. The CDR3 nucleotides read TGTGCCAGCAGTTACTCGATAAATGGACGGACCACAGATACGCAGTATTTT. Residues: CASSYSINGRTTDTQYF.

The chain is built from TRBV5-1 and TRBJ2-7; D is possibly TRBD1 or TRBD2 (6 bases each). From germline, CDR1 is SGHRS and CDR2 YFSETQ. Trimming stripped 1 base from V and 3 bases from J, with 17 bases between. The CDR3 sequence is 16 residues long. CDR3 DNA sequence: TGCGCCAGCAGCTTGTTGGGGGGCATGTCCGACTACGAGCAGTACTTC. It yields the protein CASSLLGGMSDYEQYF.

The chain carries TRBV28 and TRBJ1-1, with D hard to call. This CDR3 region has 14 residues. CDR1 and CDR2 from the germline V gene are MDHEN and SYDVKM. Trimming took off 4 bases at V and 7 bases at J, with 16 bases between the two ends. The DNA of the CDR3 is TGTGCCAGCAGTTCCCACACCAGATATGGTGAAGCTTTCTTT. Its translation: CASSSHTRYGEAFF.

This clonotype has ten or more counts. This rearrangement joins TRBV7-2 to TRBJ2-7; D is perhaps TRBD1 (5 bases). Germline V gene sequence: CDR1 SGHTA, CDR2 FQGNSA. CDR3 size: 15 residues. V shed 5 bases and J shed 4 bases, with 18 bases lying between them. The CDR3 DNA is TGTGCCAGCAGCGGAACAGGAGTCCCAGGGTACGAGCAGTACTTC. It encodes CASSGTGVPGYEQYF.